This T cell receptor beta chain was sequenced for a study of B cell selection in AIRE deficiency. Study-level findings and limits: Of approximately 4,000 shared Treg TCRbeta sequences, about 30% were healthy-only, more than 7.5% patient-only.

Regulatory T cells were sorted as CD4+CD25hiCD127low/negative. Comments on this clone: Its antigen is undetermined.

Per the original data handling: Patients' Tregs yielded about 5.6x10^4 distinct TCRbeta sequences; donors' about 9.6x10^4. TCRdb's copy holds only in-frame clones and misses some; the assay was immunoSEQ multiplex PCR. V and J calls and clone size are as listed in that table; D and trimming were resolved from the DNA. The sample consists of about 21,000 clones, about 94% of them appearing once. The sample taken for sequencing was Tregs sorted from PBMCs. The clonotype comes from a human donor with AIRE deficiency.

CDR3 in amino acids: CASRTSHSYNEQFF. The CDR3 DNA reads as TGTGCCAGCAGGACCTCACACTCCTACAATGAGCAGTTCTTC. The chain carries TRBV28 and TRBJ2-1; no clear D gene. Germline V CDR1 and CDR2: MDHEN, SYDVKM. CDR3 length equals 14 residues. The V gene lost 6 bases and the J gene lost 0 bases, with 9 bases spanning the gap.